This T cell receptor (beta chain) was captured by sequencing in a study of T cell responses to AZD1222 COVID-19 vaccine. Overall study context: Pooling covered second doses at about 4 or about 12 weeks. Study-level points and caveats: Clonal diversity was possibly underestimated; the donors were predominantly white British and more often female. The breadth and depth of Spike-specific TCRs increased once two AZD1222 doses had been given.

TCRdb's table, derived via immunoSEQ multiplex PCR, lists solely in-frame clones and lacks some. This sample yields approximately 100,000 clones, of which 85% to 90% are seen a single time; about 1.5% belongs to the top ten. As regards this clone: Antigen unknown.

This TCR derives from an adult in good health. The sequencing here drew on peripheral blood, taken on day 0 of AZD1222 vaccination.

CDR3 sequence (DNA): TGTGCCAGTTCAGACAGCCCTAACTATGGCTACACCTTC. This translates into CASSDSPNYGYTF. The V and J genes are TRBV6-5 and TRBJ1-2; D is perhaps TRBD1 (5 bases). V was cut by 9 bases and J by 0 bases, with 11 bases left in between. The CDR3 is made up of 13 amino acids. The germline CDR1 and CDR2 sequences are MNHEY and SVGAGI.